Listed below are T cell receptor beta chains from one sample, sequenced in a study of blood T cell repertoires in COVID-19. Clones were sequenced by immunoSEQ multiplex PCR, and TCRdb holds only the in-frame ones, with some missing. The sample contains some 300,000 clones, 85% to 90% of which appear only once. The sample taken for sequencing was PBMCs or T cells enriched from blood (not recorded which). The receptors originated from a man aged 30 to 45 who had recovered from COVID-19. CDR3s include the opening cysteine and the closing phenylalanine or tryptophan. Fields, in order: V gene, J gene, D gene, clone size, CDR3 DNA, CDR3 protein. A D gene is named only where the DNA matches it firmly. Expanded clones get a size class; other rows say once, few or many, or leave the size out.

V: TRBV6-5; J: TRBJ1-5; D: NA; size: NA; DNA: TGTGCCAGCAGTACCGAACCCCAGCAGCCCCAGCATTTT; CDR3: CASSTEPQQPQHF
V: TRBV4-2; J: TRBJ2-7; D: NA; size: once; DNA: TGTGCCAGCAGCCGAGCTAGAAGCTCCTACGAGCAGTACTTC; CDR3: CASSRARSSYEQYF
V: TRBV9; J: TRBJ2-7; D: TRBD2; size: NA; DNA: TGTGCCAGCAGCGTAAATGTAGGGACTAGCGGGAGTGTACGGTACGAGCAGTACTTC; CDR3: CASSVNVGTSGSVRYEQYF
V: TRBV18; J: TRBJ2-3; D: NA; size: NA; DNA: TGTGCCAGCTCACCACCAGGCCGTCGGGGCACAGATACGCAGTATTTT; CDR3: CASSPPGRRGTDTQYF
V: TRBV27; J: TRBJ2-7; D: NA; size: NA; DNA: TGTGCCAGCAGTTTATCAAGGGGTCCCTACGAGCAGTACTTC; CDR3: CASSLSRGPYEQYF
V: TRBV28; J: TRBJ2-3; D: NA; size: NA; DNA: TGTGCCAGCAGTTTATCCAGGGGGAGGGATACGCAGTATTTT; CDR3: CASSLSRGRDTQYF
V: TRBV7-6; J: TRBJ1-1; D: NA; size: NA; DNA: TGTGCCAGCAGCTTAGTAATGAACACTGAAGCTTTCTTT; CDR3: CASSLVMNTEAFF
V: TRBV4-1; J: TRBJ1-2; D: NA; size: NA; DNA: TGCGCCAGCAGCATAGGTCGGACAGAGTATGGCTACACCTTC; CDR3: CASSIGRTEYGYTF
V: TRBV27; J: TRBJ2-7; D: TRBD1; size: once; DNA: TGTGCCAGCACCCCCGTCGGGCAGGGGGCCTACGAGCAGTACTTC; CDR3: CASTPVGQGAYEQYF
V: TRBV6-5; J: TRBJ2-1; D: TRBD2; size: NA; DNA: TGTGCCAGCAGCGGACTAGTTGAGCAGTTCTTC; CDR3: CASSGLVEQFF
V: TRBV3-1/TRBV3-2; J: TRBJ2-3; D: NA; size: few; DNA: TGTGCCAGCAGCCAGGGACTTAGCACAGATACGCAGTATTTT; CDR3: CASSQGLSTDTQYF
V: TRBV5-8; J: TRBJ2-1; D: NA; size: NA; DNA: TGTGCCCAGCAAGGAGGGCCATCCTACAATGAGCAGTTCTTC; CDR3: CAQQGGPSYNEQFF
V: TRBV7-9; J: TRBJ1-4; D: NA; size: NA; DNA: TGTGCCAGCAGCTTATCAGGGGCTAATGAAAAACTGTTTTTT; CDR3: CASSLSGANEKLFF
V: TRBV24-1; J: TRBJ2-1; D: NA; size: NA; DNA: TGTGCCACCAGTGATTTGCGAGGTGGGGAGCAGTTCTTC; CDR3: CATSDLRGGEQFF
V: TRBV7-9; J: TRBJ2-7; D: NA; size: NA; DNA: TGTGCCAGCAGCTTAGCGGGCAGACCCTACGAGCAGTACTTC; CDR3: CASSLAGRPYEQYF
V: TRBV5-1; J: TRBJ2-2; D: TRBD1; size: NA; DNA: TGCGCCAGCAGCCAGGGACAGATTAACACCGGGGAGCTGTTTTTT; CDR3: CASSQGQINTGELFF
V: TRBV28; J: TRBJ1-2; D: NA; size: NA; DNA: TGTGCCAGCAGTTCTCCCTCAAGGGGTGGCTACACCTTC; CDR3: CASSSPSRGGYTF
V: TRBV6-1; J: TRBJ1-1; D: NA; size: NA; DNA: TGTGCCAGCAGTGACAATGTGAACACTGAAGCTTTCTTT; CDR3: CASSDNVNTEAFF
V: TRBV18; J: TRBJ1-1; D: NA; size: NA; DNA: TGTGCCAGCGCCCTAGGTATGGACACTGAAGCTTTCTTT; CDR3: CASALGMDTEAFF
V: TRBV24-1; J: TRBJ2-5; D: NA; size: NA; DNA: TGTGCCACCAGTGCCCACAGGGAGACCCAGTACTTC; CDR3: CATSAHRETQYF
V: TRBV19; J: TRBJ2-5; D: TRBD2; size: NA; DNA: TGTGCCAGTAGTATAAGCCCCCTTAGCGGGGGCGGGACCCAGTACTTC; CDR3: CASSISPLSGGGTQYF
V: TRBV29-1; J: TRBJ1-3; D: TRBD1; size: few; DNA: TGCAGCGTTACACAGGGGGCTGGAAACACCATATATTTT; CDR3: CSVTQGAGNTIYF
V: TRBV10-3; J: TRBJ1-1; D: TRBD1; size: NA; DNA: TGTGCCATCACCCCGGGACAGGGGCTCGGGACAACTTTCTTT; CDR3: CAITPGQGLGTTFF
V: TRBV3-1/TRBV3-2; J: TRBJ2-7; D: TRBD2; size: NA; DNA: TGTGCCAGCAGCCAAGGGACTAGCGGGAGACCCTACGAGCAGTACTTC; CDR3: CASSQGTSGRPYEQYF
V: TRBV10-2; J: TRBJ2-5; D: TRBD1; size: NA; DNA: TGCGCCACCACGGGACAGGGAGGAGAGACCCAGTACTTC; CDR3: CATTGQGGETQYF
V: TRBV12-3/TRBV12-4; J: TRBJ2-7; D: TRBD1; size: NA; DNA: TGTGCCAGCAGTGGCGCCGGGACAGGGGGCGAATACTTC; CDR3: CASSGAGTGGEYF
V: TRBV2; J: TRBJ1-6; D: TRBD1; size: NA; DNA: TGTGCCAGCAGGACTGAAGGGACAGTCAATTCACCCCTCCACTTT; CDR3: CASRTEGTVNSPLHF
V: TRBV2; J: TRBJ1-2; D: NA; size: NA; DNA: TGTGCCAGCAGGCCAGTGGGCACTCGAAGGGGATTTAACTATGGCTACACCTTC; CDR3: CASRPVGTRRGFNYGYTF
V: TRBV4-1; J: TRBJ2-7; D: TRBD2; size: NA; DNA: TGCGCCAGCAGCCGGTCCGGGACTAGCGATCACGAGCAGTACTTC; CDR3: CASSRSGTSDHEQYF
V: TRBV25-1; J: TRBJ1-1; D: NA; size: NA; DNA: TGTGCCAGCAGTTCAACGTCCCCAGGGGAATTGAACACTGAAGCTTTCTTT; CDR3: CASSSTSPGELNTEAFF
V: TRBV5-1; J: TRBJ2-1; D: TRBD2; size: NA; DNA: TGCGCCAGCAGCGGGGGGGTGAACAATGAGCAGTTCTTC; CDR3: CASSGGVNNEQFF
V: TRBV7-2; J: TRBJ1-5; D: NA; size: NA; DNA: TGTGCCAGCAGCTTAGGGAGGGTTAGCAATCAGCCCCAGCATTTT; CDR3: CASSLGRVSNQPQHF